This record covers a single T cell receptor (beta chain). The entry originates in a study of immune characterization of retroperitoneal liposarcoma. TCRdb redid the calling of the PCR reads with MiXCR, one entry per CDR3 protein. The profile shows over 10,000 distinct CDR3 sequences, 45% to 50% of them singletons. CDR3 length equals 12 residues. Trimming pared 2 bases from V and 10 bases from J, leaving 9 bases between. The germline gives CDR1 LNHDA, CDR2 SQIVND (reference sequence). The chain is built from TRBV19 and TRBJ2-1; D remains ambiguous. The material sequenced was tumor tissue. The TCR was taken from a female donor with retroperitoneal liposarcoma. CDR3 sequence reads: CASSIRHGEQFF. DNA of the CDR3: TGTGCCAGTAGTATACGGCATGGCGAGCAGTTCTTC.